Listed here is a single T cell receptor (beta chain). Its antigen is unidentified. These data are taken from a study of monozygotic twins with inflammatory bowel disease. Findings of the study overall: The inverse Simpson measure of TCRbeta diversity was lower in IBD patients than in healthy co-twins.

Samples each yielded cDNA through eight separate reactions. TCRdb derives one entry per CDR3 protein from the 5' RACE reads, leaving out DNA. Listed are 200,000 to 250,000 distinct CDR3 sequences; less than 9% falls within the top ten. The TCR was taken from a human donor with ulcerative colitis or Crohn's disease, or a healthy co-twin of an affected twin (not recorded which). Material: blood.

This chain's CDR3 is CASTGGNNSPLHF. The J gene is TRBJ1-6, the V gene TRBV6-1. The CDR3 is 13 residues long. The germline gives CDR1 MNHNS, CDR2 SASEGT.